Shown below are 29 T cell receptor beta chains from a single sample sequenced in a study of human T cells and chemical hapten exposure. TCRdb reprocessed the 5' RACE reads via MiXCR and lists one record per CDR3 protein. The table records 120,000 to 150,000 distinct CDR3 sequences, roughly 4% of them present only once. Total RNA extraction was carried out from unfractionated whole blood. These receptors all come from a female donor in good health.

Ten or more counts support this clonotype. The chain couples TRBV11-3 to TRBJ2-7, with 8 bases identical to TRBD1. The CDR3 loop spans 15 amino acids. The trim removed 1 base at V and 0 bases at J, leaving 2 bases unmatched. The germline V gene encodes CDR1 SGHNT and CDR2 YENEEA. The CDR3 nucleotides are TGTGCCAGCAGCTTAGGAACAGGGGGCTCCTACGAGCAGTACTTC. Translated, it gives CASSLGTGGSYEQYF.

In its sample, this clonotype was seen many times. The V and J genes are TRBV14 and TRBJ1-1, with a possible D match to TRBD1 (5 bases). Germline CDR1 SGHDN, CDR2 FVKESK. V shed 3 bases and J shed 3 bases, with 14 bases lying between them. The CDR3 contains 15 residues. CDR3 region: CASSQSLGVYTEAFF. For the CDR3, the DNA is TGTGCCAGCAGCCAGTCCCTGGGGGTTTACACTGAAGCTTTCTTT.

This chain joins TRBV19 and TRBJ1-4; D might be TRBD1 (5 bases). Trimming took 3 bases from V and 0 from J, leaving 14 bases between them. The CDR3 contains 17 residues. CDR1 LNHDA and CDR2 SQIVND come from the germline V gene (reference sequence). CDR3 amino acids: CASSIQSGTPTNEKLFF. The CDR3 DNA follows: TGTGCCAGTAGTATTCAATCCGGGACCCCAACTAATGAAAAACTGTTTTTT.

This clonotype has just a few counts. The chain links TRBV6-2 or TRBV6-3 to TRBJ1-4; tentative D call: TRBD1 (5 bases). Trimming stripped 6 bases from V and 8 bases from J, with 19 bases between. The CDR3 has 15 residues. Germline values: CDR1 MNHEY, CDR2 SVGEGT. In DNA, the CDR3 is TGTGCCAGCAGCTCTACTGTGCAGGGAGGAGAAAAACTGTTTTTT. Its translation is CASSSTVQGGEKLFF.

This clonotype was observed a handful of times. J is TRBJ2-1 and V is TRBV14, with 9 bases aligning to TRBD1. Trimming cost V 0 bases and J 15 bases; bases outside gene matches: 6. This CDR3 region has 13 residues. Per germline, CDR1 SGHDN and CDR2 FVKESK. This CDR3 is CASSQERLGQGFF. The CDR3 DNA follows: TGTGCCAGCAGCCAAGAAAGGCTGGGACAGGGGTTCTTC.

The chain employs TRBV5-4 and TRBJ2-1, with TRBD1 as a possible D gene (5 bases). This CDR3 is built from 16 residues. CDR1 is SGHNT, CDR2 YYREEE, per germline (reference sequence). Trimming took off 4 bases at V and 7 bases at J, with 21 bases between the two ends. The CDR3 is CASSRMAETYRNEQFF. CDR3 nucleotides: TGTGCCAGCAGCCGCATGGCAGAGACCTACAGGAATGAGCAGTTCTTC.

This clonotype showed up many times. The chain is built from TRBV6-5 and TRBJ2-1; 11 bases agree with TRBD1. The V segment lost 6 bases and the J segment 8 bases; nucleotides outside the gene matches: 6. Germline assignment: CDR1 MNHEY and CDR2 SVGAGI. The CDR3 sequence is 14 residues long. CDR3 loop: CASRGQGAPDEQFF. The CDR3 DNA sequence: TGTGCCAGCAGAGGACAGGGGGCGCCCGATGAGCAGTTCTTC.

This clonotype was observed many times. The chain recombines TRBV5-5 with TRBJ1-5, with D possibly matching TRBD1 (6 bases). The CDR3 contains 15 residues. Trimming took off 3 bases at V and 4 bases at J, with 14 bases between the two ends. Per germline, CDR1 SGHKS and CDR2 YYEKEE (reference sequence). The CDR3 spells CASSWGGTQNQPQHF. The CDR3 DNA sequence: TGTGCCAGCAGCTGGGGCGGGACACAGAATCAGCCCCAGCATTTT.

This clonotype has a count of ten or more. This chain uses TRBV4-2 with TRBJ2-5, with a tentative D call TRBD1 (7 bases). The CDR3 covers 17 residues. From germline, CDR1 is LGHNA and CDR2 YNFKEQ. The ends were cut back, 4 bases at V and 2 bases at J, with 20 bases in the middle. The CDR3: CASSLSSGGGGQETQYF. The CDR3 DNA reads TGTGCCAGCAGCCTCTCCTCCGGAGGGGGCGGTCAAGAGACCCAGTACTTC.

The chain has TRBV5-5 and TRBJ1-3, with a weak D call TRBD1 (6 bases). The V end lost 0 bases, the J end lost 3 bases, and 10 bases lay between the germline ends. This CDR3 is 15 amino acids long. CDR1 is SGHKS and CDR2 is YYEKEE in the germline V gene (reference sequence). The CDR3 DNA follows: TGTGCCAGCAGCTTGGCGGGGGCAGGTGGAAACACCATATATTTT. It specifies CASSLAGAGGNTIYF.

This clonotype has just a few counts. The V and J genes are TRBV5-1 and TRBJ1-2; D ambiguous. Germline CDR1 is SGHRS and CDR2 is YFSETQ. The CDR3 runs 15 residues. Trimming left V 1 base short and J 4 bases short, with 14 bases between. The CDR3, as DNA: TGCGCCAGCAGCTTGTCTTTGGGAGCGGGCTATGGCTACACCTTC. The encoded protein is CASSLSLGAGYGYTF. Together with reference TRBV5-1 and TRBJ1-2, the CDR3 gives the full variable domain: KAGVTQTPRYLIKTRGQQVTLSCSPISGHRSVSWYQQTPGQGLQFLFEYFSETQRNKGNFPGRFSGRQFSNSRSEMNVSTLELGDSALYLCASSLSLGAGYGYTFGSGTRLTVV.

This clonotype was seen at least ten times. The J gene is TRBJ2-3, the V gene TRBV9, with 12 bases lining up with TRBD2. The ends lost 4 bases at V and 0 bases at J; junction bases unmatched: 6. CDR1 and CDR2 (germline): SGDLS, YYNGEE. The CDR3 runs 17 residues. CDR3 protein: CASSPGLAGTSTDTQYF. In nucleotides, the CDR3 is TGTGCCAGCAGCCCTGGACTAGCGGGGACTAGCACAGATACGCAGTATTTT.

Remarks on this clonotype: A clone one base away is much larger, so this may be a read error. The rearrangement links TRBV11-2 to TRBJ2-5, with D possibly called TRBD1 or TRBD2 (5 bases each). The CDR3 sequence is 12 residues long. The ends were cut back, 4 bases at V and 7 bases at J, with 10 bases in the middle. Looked up from germline, CDR1 is SGHAT and CDR2 is FQNNGV. The CDR3 sequence: CASSCQGATQYF. The CDR3 DNA reads TGTGCCAGCAGCTGCCAGGGAGCGACCCAGTACTTC.

This clonotype was detected ten times or more. The CDR3: CSPLMGAEKNIQYF. In DNA form, the CDR3 reads TGCAGCCCCTTAATGGGGGCCGAAAAAAACATTCAGTACTTC. V is TRBV20-1 and J is TRBJ2-4, with D maybe TRBD1 (6 bases). The CDR3 runs 14 residues. The V gene's germline CDR1 is DFQATT and CDR2 SNEGSKA (reference sequence).

In this sample, this clonotype turned up many times. The chain combines TRBV20-1 with TRBJ1-5; TRBD1 matches at 11 bases. The CDR3 contains 16 residues. Germline V gives CDR1 DFQATT, CDR2 SNEGSKA (reference sequence). Losses at the gene ends were 4 bases for V and 0 bases for J; bases not matched to a gene: 5. The CDR3 DNA is TGCAGTGCTACGGACAGGGGGCCGTATAGCAATCAGCCCCAGCATTTT. Protein sequence: CSATDRGPYSNQPQHF.

The J gene is TRBJ2-1, the V gene TRBV20-1, with TRBD1 matching 8 bases. Germline CDR1 reads DFQATT; CDR2 reads SNEGSKA (reference sequence). The V and J ends lost 4 bases and 7 bases, in that order; junction bases with no gene match: 9. This CDR3 comprises 14 residues. Here the CDR3 reads CSAIRQGASNEQFF. The CDR3 DNA sequence: TGCAGTGCTATCCGCCAGGGGGCGAGTAATGAGCAGTTCTTC.

This clonotype was seen ten or more times. The gene calls are TRBV3-1 and TRBJ1-2; D uncertain. CDR3 length: 13 amino acids. V gave up 1 base and J gave up 5 bases, with 8 bases separating them. Germline V gene sequence: CDR1 LGHDT, CDR2 YNNKEL (reference sequence). The CDR3 protein is CASSQVTRYGYTF. The CDR3 DNA sequence: TGTGCCAGCAGCCAAGTGACGCGTTATGGCTACACCTTC.

This clonotype was seen at least ten times. This sequence joins TRBV2 and TRBJ2-3; possibly TRBD1 or TRBD2 for D (5 bases each). From germline, CDR1 is SNHLY and CDR2 FYNNEI. The CDR3 has 16 residues. Trimming removed 8 bases at V and 0 bases at J, with 18 bases between. In nucleotides, the CDR3 is TGTGCCAGCCCCGACCGACGGGACGGTAGCACAGATACGCAGTATTTT. The encoded protein is CASPDRRDGSTDTQYF.

This clonotype showed up many times. The V and J genes are TRBV28 and TRBJ2-3; D uncertain. The CDR3 covers 13 residues. V was pared by 6 bases and J by 2 bases, with 9 bases between. Germline values: CDR1 MDHEN, CDR2 SYDVKM. DNA for the CDR3: TGTGCCAGCAGACGGGCCAACACAGATACGCAGTATTTT. This encodes CASRRANTDTQYF.

In its sample, this clonotype was seen many times. V is TRBV12-3 or TRBV12-4 and J is TRBJ1-2, with D perhaps TRBD1 (5 bases). The CDR3 extends over 14 amino acids. Between the trimmed V and J ends, which lost 7 bases and 0 bases, there was a span of 12 bases. CDR3 protein: CASTMTASNYGYTF. The CDR3 coding sequence is TGTGCCAGCACCATGACAGCCTCTAACTATGGCTACACCTTC.

In its sample, this clonotype was seen many times. The gene calls are TRBV6-2 or TRBV6-3 and TRBJ2-7; D is unresolved. The CDR3 is made up of 11 amino acids. V lost 6 bases, J lost 5 bases, and 8 bases lay in between. Germline V lookup: CDR1 MNHEY, CDR2 SVGEGT. CDR3 nucleotide sequence: TGTGCCAGCAGCCGACTTGACGAGCAGTACTTC. Translated: CASSRLDEQYF.

This clonotype appeared many times. J is TRBJ1-1 and V is TRBV12-3 or TRBV12-4; TRBD1 is a possible D gene (5 bases). The CDR3 has 14 residues. Trimming took 5 bases from V and 1 from J, leaving 11 bases between them. The CDR3 coding sequence is TGTGCCAGCAGTCCGACAGACCCGAACACTGAAGCTTTCTTT. Its protein product is CASSPTDPNTEAFF.

Note on this clonotype: It may be a read error: a sequence one base away is much more abundant. The gene calls are TRBV7-2 and TRBJ2-3, with no clear D. This CDR3 spans 13 amino acids. CDR1 is SGHTA and CDR2 is FQGNSA in the germline V gene. CDR3 loop: CACSLKRTDTQYF. CDR3 DNA: TGTGCCTGCAGCTTAAAGCGCACAGATACGCAGTATTTT.

This clonotype has at least ten counts. V and J are TRBV20-1 and TRBJ1-5, with D unclear. The CDR3 covers 13 residues. V gave up 3 bases and J gave up 4 bases, with 10 bases separating them. The germline gives CDR1 DFQATT, CDR2 SNEGSKA (reference sequence). The CDR3 is CSARVWRNQPQHF. The CDR3 nucleotides read TGCAGTGCTAGGGTTTGGCGAAATCAGCCCCAGCATTTT.

This clonotype came up a few times. The chain has TRBV6-6 and TRBJ2-7, with D perhaps TRBD1 or TRBD2 (5 bases each). V was cut by 6 bases and J by 3 bases, with 15 bases left in between. Germline-derived CDR1 and CDR2 are MNHNY and SVGAGI (reference sequence). This CDR3 spans 14 amino acids. Written as DNA, the CDR3 is TGTGCCAGCAGCCCCCGCGGGCAGGGCTACGAGCAGTACTTC. Residues: CASSPRGQGYEQYF.

Points on this clonotype: A single base separates this from a much larger clone, so it may be a read error. The chain has TRBV7-9 and TRBJ1-1, with TRBD1 matching over 12 bases. This CDR3 has 15 residues. CDR1 is SEHNR and CDR2 is FQNEAQ in the germline V gene (reference sequence). Here the CDR3 reads CASRGQGAHHTVAFF. The CDR3 bases are TGTGCCAGCAGGGGACAGGGGGCGCATCACACTGTAGCTTTCTTT.

Ten or more counts support this clonotype. The chain has TRBV12-3 or TRBV12-4 and TRBJ1-5; 7 bases line up with TRBD1. J lost 2 bases, V lost 5 bases, and 9 bases had no gene match. The CDR3 sequence is 16 residues long. In nucleotides, the CDR3 is TGTGCCAGCAGTCAAGACAGGGTGTCTGGCAATCAGCCCCAGCATTTT. It is translated as CASSQDRVSGNQPQHF.

This clonotype was seen ten or more times. The V gene is TRBV5-4, the J gene TRBJ1-2; D is uncertain. The CDR3 has 13 residues. The V end lost 0 bases, the J end lost 7 bases, and 10 bases lay between the germline ends. Germline V gene data show CDR1 as SGHNT and CDR2 as YYREEE (reference sequence). The CDR3 DNA follows: TGTGCCAGCAGCTTGGACGAAACGTCTGGCTACACCTTC. Its translation is CASSLDETSGYTF.

This chain links TRBV29-1 with TRBJ1-2, with D possibly being TRBD1 (5 bases). Trimming removed 0 bases at V and 7 bases at J, with 15 bases between. The CDR3 is made up of 14 amino acids. Germline values: CDR1 SQVTM, CDR2 ANQGSEA. The chain's CDR3 is CSVEDGGGRSGYTF. CDR3 coding DNA: TGCAGCGTTGAAGATGGCGGGGGGAGGTCTGGCTACACCTTC.